Below, 9 T cell receptor beta chains from the same sample are listed, as sequenced in a study of blood T cell repertoires in COVID-19. Assay: immunoSEQ multiplex PCR; the TCRdb copy retains only in-frame clones and omits some. The sample has more than 110,000 clones; more than 75% are singletons. Source material: peripheral blood. The receptors come from a woman between 40 and 50 years old with acute or convalescent COVID-19.

This clone has just a few counts. The CDR3 spells CASRGDKSRGYTF. CDR3 nucleotides: TGTGCCAGCAGGGGCGATAAGTCACGTGGCTACACCTTC. This chain uses TRBV6-5 with TRBJ1-2; D unclear. V was pared by 6 bases and J by 7 bases, with 15 bases between. This CDR3 spans 13 amino acids. In germline, CDR1 is MNHEY, CDR2 SVGAGI.

V and J are TRBV4-3 and TRBJ2-3, with TRBD2 as a possible D gene (6 bases). Trimming removed 1 base from V and 1 base from J, with 9 bases in between. There are 15 residues in the CDR3. Per germline, CDR1 LGHNA and CDR2 YSLEER. The CDR3 spells CASSQGDFGTDTQYF. CDR3 DNA: TGCGCCAGCAGCCAAGGGGACTTCGGCACAGATACGCAGTATTTT.

The chain couples TRBV28 to TRBJ1-4; D is unresolved. The CDR3 totals 16 residues. Germline lookup yields CDR1 MDHEN and CDR2 SYDVKM. Between the trimmed V and J ends, which lost 2 bases and 8 bases, there was a span of 18 bases. The CDR3 region is CASSLARDWGGEKLFF. As DNA, the CDR3 is TGTGCCAGCAGTTTAGCCCGGGATTGGGGAGGCGAAAAACTGTTTTTT.

The chain has TRBV29-1 and TRBJ2-7; tentative D call: TRBD1 (5 bases). Between the trimmed V and J ends, which lost 4 bases and 0 bases, there was a span of 10 bases. The CDR3 loop spans 13 amino acids. CDR1 and CDR2 from the germline V gene are SQVTM and ANQGSEA. In nucleotides, the CDR3 is TGCAGCGTTGTTGACAGAAGCTCCTACGAGCAGTACTTC. Protein sequence: CSVVDRSSYEQYF.

This chain uses TRBV5-6 with TRBJ1-5, with unresolved D. The CDR3 consists of 15 residues. Trimming pared 0 bases from V and 0 bases from J, leaving 7 bases between. Germline V gene data show CDR1 as SGHDT and CDR2 as YYEEEE. CDR3 amino acids: CASSLGQYSNQPQHF. The DNA of the CDR3 is TGTGCCAGCAGCTTGGGTCAGTATAGCAATCAGCCCCAGCATTTT.

This clone was counted a few times. The rearrangement links TRBV21-1 to TRBJ2-7; the D segment call TRBD2 is taken from the table without a DNA check. TRBV21-1 is noted as a pseudogene. This CDR3 is 20 amino acids long. The CDR3 sequence: CASSKPKTVPSALPHYEQYF. The CDR3 DNA reads as TGTGCCAGCAGCAAACCTAAGACGGTACCTAGCGCCCTCCCCCACTACGAGCAGTACTTC.

The chain carries TRBV10-3 and TRBJ1-5; 8 positions match TRBD1. Germline V gene data show CDR1 as ENHRY and CDR2 as SYGVKD. The CDR3 sequence is 14 residues long. V shed 3 bases, J shed 7 bases, and the junction held 5 bases outside the gene matches. The CDR3 DNA is TGTGCCATCAGTGATGACAGGGGTAGCCAGCCCCAGCATTTT. Its protein is CAISDDRGSQPQHF.

CDR3: CASSLASGVTFSYEQYF. The CDR3 DNA follows: TGTGCCAGCAGCTTGGCTAGCGGGGTTACCTTCTCCTACGAGCAGTACTTC. The chain uses TRBV5-5 and TRBJ2-7, with 9 positions matching TRBD2. The J segment lost 0 bases and the V segment lost 0 bases, leaving 7 bases of the junction unmatched. CDR1 is SGHKS, CDR2 YYEKEE, per germline (reference sequence). The CDR3 covers 17 residues. Supplemented by reference TRBV5-5 and TRBJ2-7, the full variable domain reads DAGVTQSPTHLIKTRGQQVTLRCSPISGHKSVSWYQQVLGQGPQFIFQYYEKEERGRGNFPDRFSARQFPNYSSELNVNALLLGDSALYLCASSLASGVTFSYEQYFGPGTRLTVT.

This sequence joins TRBV2 and TRBJ1-5; a weak D match, TRBD1 (6 bases). Trimming took 5 bases from V and 3 from J, leaving 8 bases between them. Germline V gene sequence: CDR1 SNHLY, CDR2 FYNNEI. There are 13 residues in the CDR3. The CDR3, as DNA: TGTGCCAGCAGTACAGGGACCAATCAGCCCCAGCATTTT. Encoded protein: CASSTGTNQPQHF.